One and the same sample provided the 5 T cell receptor beta chains below, sequenced in a study of blood T cell repertoires in COVID-19. TCRdb's table, derived via immunoSEQ multiplex PCR, lists solely in-frame clones and lacks some. Of roughly 170,000 clones listed, 83% are singletons. Sequencing used PBMCs or T cells enriched from blood (not recorded which). These receptors all stem from a woman aged 50 to 60 who had recovered from COVID-19.

This chain joins TRBV19 and TRBJ2-1; D possibly corresponds to TRBD2 (6 bases). V lost 3 bases and J 3 bases, leaving 12 bases between the germline ends. This CDR3 is built from 15 residues. Germline assignment: CDR1 LNHDA and CDR2 SQIVND (reference sequence). The CDR3 loop is CASSMVGGVYNEQFF. The CDR3 DNA follows: TGTGCCAGTAGTATGGTTGGAGGGGTCTACAATGAGCAGTTCTTC.

The chain has TRBV7-2 and TRBJ2-2; the D gene is possibly TRBD2 (6 bases). V was shortened by 7 bases and J by 1 base, with 10 bases between the two germline ends. This CDR3 has 14 residues. Per the germline V gene, CDR1 is SGHTA and CDR2 is FQGNSA. The CDR3: CASNLARNTGELFF. The DNA of the CDR3 is TGTGCCAGCAATCTAGCGCGGAACACCGGGGAGCTGTTTTTT.

This chain links TRBV24-1 with TRBJ1-5, with TRBD1 as a possible D gene (6 bases). CDR1 is KGHDR, CDR2 SFDVKD, per germline. Trimming pared 6 bases from V and 2 bases from J, leaving 19 bases between. CDR3 length equals 17 residues. This chain's CDR3 is CATSQGRGIFGNQPQHF. CDR3 DNA sequence: TGTGCCACCAGTCAGGGGAGGGGAATATTTGGCAATCAGCCCCAGCATTTT.

The V gene is TRBV19, the J gene TRBJ1-2, with D possibly matching TRBD1 (6 bases). V was clipped by 2 bases and J by 3 bases, with 10 bases between them. Germline V CDR1 and CDR2: LNHDA, SQIVND (reference sequence). This CDR3 region has 14 residues. CDR3 DNA sequence: TGTGCCAGTAGTATAAGTGGGGGCGACTATGGCTACACCTTC. Its protein is CASSISGGDYGYTF.

The rearrangement uses TRBV18 and TRBJ1-4, with D unresolved. Germline V CDR1 and CDR2: KGHSH, LQKENI. CDR3 length: 15 amino acids. V gave up 0 bases and J gave up 7 bases, with 12 bases separating them. CDR3 in DNA: TGTGCCAGCTCACCACCGGAGGAGTTCGGTGAAAAACTGTTTTTT. Translated, it gives CASSPPEEFGEKLFF.